Below, 3 T cell receptor beta chains from the same sample are listed, as sequenced in a study of blood T cell repertoires in COVID-19 (dated by TCRdb to the early 2020s). Library preparation used the immunoSEQ multiplex PCR assay. The table was pulled from immuneACCESS by TCRdb, which kept in-frame rearrangements only. Such tables lose some clones; where checked, under half of the loss comes from unresolved V genes, and the rest has no known cause. Counted in this sample were around 150,000 clones; 88% of them appeared once. The top ten clonotypes cover 2.5% to 3% of the sample. The sequencing input was peripheral blood. These receptors all come from a human donor with COVID-19, enrolled during active disease. The donor label of this sample is uncertain.

The chain links TRBV3-1 (or the pseudogene TRBV3-2) to TRBJ1-2, with TRBD1 matching over 8 bases. Trimming removed 1 base from V and 8 bases from J; junction bases left unmatched: 9. CDR3 length equals 15 residues. Germline V gene lookup returns CDR1 LGHDT and CDR2 YNNKEL (reference sequence). CDR3 nucleotides: TGTGCCAGCAGCCAAGGGGATACAGGGGGGCTAGGCTACACCTTC. Translating gives CASSQGDTGGLGYTF.

The genes are TRBV27 and TRBJ2-7, with a tentative D call TRBD1 (7 bases). Germline V gene lookup returns CDR1 MNHEY and CDR2 SMNVEV (reference sequence). Between the trimmed V and J ends, which lost 8 bases and 3 bases, there was a span of 17 bases. The CDR3 extends over 14 amino acids. CDR3 protein: CASGAGPGGYEQYF. The CDR3, as DNA: TGTGCCAGCGGCGCGGGACCAGGGGGCTACGAGCAGTACTTC.

Worth noting for this clone: This sample also contains other DNA sequences that code for the same CDR3. This chain links TRBV9 with TRBJ1-5; no clear D gene. Trimming left V 0 bases short and J 7 bases short, with 8 bases between. This CDR3 is 13 amino acids long. Germline CDR1 and CDR2: SGDLS and YYNGEE. The CDR3 DNA sequence: TGTGCCAGCAGCGTAGGTGAGGGACAGCCCCAGCATTTT. Amino acids: CASSVGEGQPQHF.